Presented here are 22 T cell receptor beta chains from one specimen sequenced in a study of tumor-infiltrating lymphocytes in glioblastoma multiforme. Three nested ARM-PCR rounds with V-beta and C-beta primers built TCRB libraries. TCRdb re-called the multiplex PCR reads through MiXCR, storing one row per CDR3 protein. The data show about 15,000 distinct CDR3 sequences, around 70% seen once. The sequencing sample was made of brain tumor tissue. The receptor set was obtained from a male donor with glioblastoma.

V is TRBV29-1 and J is TRBJ2-7, with a tentative D call TRBD1 (7 bases). Germline CDR1 SQVTM, CDR2 ANQGSEA. This CDR3 region has 14 residues. Trimming removed 0 bases from V and 6 bases from J, with 15 bases in between. CDR3 coding DNA: TGCAGCGTTGAAGATCAACGGCAGGGGGGCGAGCAGTACTTC. Its translation is CSVEDQRQGGEQYF.

Here the CDR3 reads CASGYGLAGVASYEQYF. The CDR3 DNA reads TGTGCCAGCGGCTATGGACTAGCGGGAGTAGCCTCCTACGAGCAGTACTTC. V usage is TRBV5-6 and J usage is TRBJ2-7; 13 nucleotides match TRBD2. The CDR3 spans 17 residues. Germline CDR1 and CDR2: SGHDT and YYEEEE. Unmatched junction bases numbered 10, after V lost 7 bases and J lost 0 bases.

This clonotype appeared a single time. CDR3 sequence reads: CASSPGGLVAGELFF. The CDR3 bases are TGTGCCAGCAGCCCAGGGGGGTTAGTCGCCGGGGAGCTGTTTTTT. The chain uses TRBV11-3 and TRBJ2-2, with a weak D call TRBD1 (7 bases). This CDR3 is 15 amino acids long. CDR1 and CDR2 from the germline V gene are SGHNT and YENEEA. V shed 5 bases and J shed 6 bases, with 16 bases lying between them.

This clonotype is labeled as large. The chain is built from TRBV30 and TRBJ2-6; D perhaps matches TRBD1 (6 bases). Trimming left V 6 bases short and J 0 bases short, with 9 bases between. CDR3 length: 14 amino acids. Looked up from germline, CDR1 is GTSNPN and CDR2 is SVGIG (reference sequence). The CDR3 nucleotides are TGTGCCTGTACAGGGTGCTCTGGGGCCAACGTCCTGACTTTC. This encodes CACTGCSGANVLTF.

With respect to this clonotype: In this CDR3 the conserved last residue, phenylalanine or tryptophan, is missing, so a read error is likely. The rearrangement links TRBV6-5 to TRBJ1-1, with D possibly being TRBD1 (6 bases). The CDR3 loop spans 15 amino acids. Germline values: CDR1 MNHEY, CDR2 SVGAGI. The CDR3 loop is CASSNSGQFTTEAFS. The CDR3 bases are TGTGCCAGCAGTAACTCCGGACAGTTTACCACTGAGGCTTTCTCT.

Remarks on this clonotype: A junction end diverges from the germline sequence, so it may reflect a read error. The genes are TRBV6-5 and TRBJ2-5; D uncertain. Germline V gene sequence: CDR1 MNHEY, CDR2 SVGAGI. The length of the CDR3 is 11 residues. CDR3 in DNA: TGTGCCAGCAATGTGCAAGGGACCCAGTACTTC. This translates into CASNVQGTQYF.

The CDR3 DNA reads as TGCGGTGTTAGAGATGGGGGGGGTCTTGGGTCTGAAGCTTTCTTT. It is translated as CGVRDGGGLGSEAFF. The chain couples TRBV20-1 to TRBJ1-1, with TRBD1 as a possible D gene (5 bases). The CDR3 loop spans 15 amino acids. CDR1 and CDR2 (germline): DFQATT, SNEGSKA (reference sequence).

As regards this clonotype: The junction differs from germline at one of its ends, possibly a read error. The gene calls are TRBV7-9 and TRBJ1-1; D is unresolved. CDR3 size: 13 residues. Germline V gene sequence: CDR1 SEHNR, CDR2 FQNEAQ (reference sequence). CDR3 sequence reads: CASSFAGNTEDLF. The CDR3 DNA follows: TGTGCCAGCAGCTTCGCGGGGAACACTGAAGATTTATTT.

As concerns this clonotype: One end of the junction is discordant with germline, which a read error may explain. The V gene is TRBV11-2, the J gene TRBJ2-2; D may be TRBD1 or TRBD2 (7 bases each). The CDR3 is 16 residues long. Germline CDR1 and CDR2: SGHAT and FQNNGV. CDR3: CACRGMSAGVHGELFF. For the CDR3, the DNA is TGTGCCTGCAGGGGGATGAGTGCGGGAGTCCACGGGGAGCTGTTTTTT. The full variable domain, with the rest looked up from reference TRBV11-2 and TRBJ2-2, is EAGVAQSPRYKIIEKRQSVAFWCNPISGHATLYWYQQILGQGPKLLIQFQNNGVVDDSQLPKDRFSAERLKGVDSTLKIQPAKLEDSAVYLCACRGMSAGVHGELFFGEGSRLTVL.

This clonotype was counted a few times. Its ends do not fully match the called genes, so a read error is possible. The rearrangement links TRBV12-3 or TRBV12-4 to TRBJ1-1, with D possibly being TRBD1 (5 bases). The CDR3 is made up of 13 amino acids. The CDR3: CASSLSGGTEAFF. Written as DNA, the CDR3 is TGTGCTAGCAGTTTGAGCGGGGGAACTGAAGCTTTCTTT.

This clonotype appeared once. The genes are TRBV21-1 and TRBJ2-7; no check of the table's D call, TRBD2, against the DNA was made. TRBV21-1 is listed as a pseudogene. This CDR3 is built from 14 residues. DNA of the CDR3: TGTGCCAGCACCGGAGGGGAATACTCCTACGAGCAGTACTTC. Protein: CASTGGEYSYEQYF.

V usage is TRBV12-3 or TRBV12-4 and J usage is TRBJ2-1, with 12 bases matching TRBD2. The ends lost 5 bases at V and 8 bases at J; junction bases unmatched: 7. CDR3 length: 15 amino acids. CDR3 loop: CASSKLAGGGDEQFF. The CDR3 bases are TGTGCCAGCAGTAAACTAGCGGGGGGCGGGGATGAGCAGTTCTTC.

A note on this clonotype: The final CDR3 position lacks the conserved phenylalanine or tryptophan, pointing to a likely read error. V is TRBV12-3 or TRBV12-4 and J is TRBJ1-1, with D perhaps TRBD1 (6 bases). The CDR3 length is 13 residues. CDR3 sequence: CAGSLSRGTVAFL. Here the CDR3 DNA reads TGTGCCGGCAGTTTGAGCAGGGGAACTGTAGCTTTCCTT.

This clonotype was counted once. V usage is TRBV20-1 and J usage is TRBJ1-5; TRBD1 matches 10 bases. The CDR3 contains 14 residues. Germline CDR1 reads DFQATT; CDR2 reads SNEGSKA (reference sequence). The trim removed 6 bases at V and 5 bases at J, leaving 7 bases unmatched. CDR3 in amino acids: CSAAGTGVHQPQHF. The DNA for the CDR3 is TGCAGTGCAGCCGGGACAGGGGTTCATCAGCCCCAGCATTTT.

The V gene is TRBV6-6, the J gene TRBJ2-4; D gene ambiguous. Looked up from germline, CDR1 is MNHNY and CDR2 is SVGAGI (reference sequence). This CDR3 has 14 amino acids. V gave up 7 bases and J gave up 3 bases, with 13 bases separating them. Here the CDR3 DNA reads TGTGCCAGCAAGGGTCCGGCAGGCAAAAACATTCAGTACTTC. Protein product: CASKGPAGKNIQYF.

This clonotype was counted a few times. The chain recombines TRBV6-9 with TRBJ2-4; 7 bases are a match to TRBD1. With V trimmed by 5 bases and J by 0 bases, 16 bases remained unmatched. This CDR3 contains 19 residues. Per the germline V gene, CDR1 is MNHGY and CDR2 is SVAAGI. The CDR3 sequence is CASSPYRGTTFLAKNIQYF. DNA of the CDR3: TGTGCCAGCAGTCCTTACAGGGGCACTACCTTTCTAGCCAAAAACATTCAGTACTTC.

The CDR3 DNA is TGTGCCAGCAGCGAGGACAGGGGGAAGACTGAAGCTTTCTTT. Protein product: CASSEDRGKTEAFF. The chain is built from TRBV11-1 and TRBJ1-1; 10 bases match TRBD1. J lost 5 bases, V lost 5 bases, and 5 bases had no gene match. Germline V gene sequence: CDR1 SGHAT, CDR2 FQDESV (reference sequence). The length of the CDR3 is 14 residues.

In this sample, this clonotype turned up a few times. A read error is possible here, since a much larger clone lies one base away. The V gene is TRBV4-2, the J gene TRBJ2-7; 14 bases map to TRBD2. The CDR3 consists of 14 residues. The germline V gene encodes CDR1 LGHNA and CDR2 YNFKEQ. The CDR3: CARSRTGTSGGYHF. The CDR3 DNA is TGTGCCAGGAGTAGAACCGGGACTAGCGGGGGTTATCACTTC.

As regards this clonotype: The final CDR3 position lacks the conserved phenylalanine or tryptophan, pointing to a likely read error. J is TRBJ1-1 and V is TRBV11-3; no clear D gene. Trimming removed 1 base at V and 4 bases at J, with 7 bases between. The germline CDR1 and CDR2 sequences are SGHNT and YENEEA. The CDR3 contains 13 residues. CDR3 nucleotide sequence: TGTGCCAGCAGCTTAGGTTCTCTCACTGAAGCTTTCTTA. Translating gives CASSLGSLTEAFL.

The CDR3 protein is CASSQERMGVYEQYV. CDR3 DNA sequence: TGTGCCAGCAGCCAAGAACGAATGGGGGTCTACGAGCAGTACGTC. This chain joins TRBV4-2 and TRBJ2-7; D assignment may be TRBD1 or TRBD2 (5 bases each). There are 15 residues in the CDR3. Germline loops: CDR1 LGHNA, CDR2 YNFKEQ. V was trimmed by 0 bases and J by 3 bases, leaving 12 bases between them.

The V and J genes are TRBV20-1 and TRBJ2-5; the match to TRBD2 covers 9 bases. J gave up 1 base and V 5 bases, and 2 bases lay outside the gene matches. The CDR3 is 13 amino acids. Germline values: CDR1 DFQATT, CDR2 SNEGSKA (reference sequence). CDR3 DNA sequence: TGCAGTGCTGAGACTAGCGGCCAAGAGACCCAGTACTTC. Its translation is CSAETSGQETQYF.

V and J are TRBV6-5 and TRBJ1-6; D uncertain. Germline CDR1 and CDR2: MNHEY and SVGAGI. Trimming stripped 8 bases from V and 8 bases from J, with 16 bases between. The CDR3 covers 14 residues. This CDR3 is CASGPGSIYSPLHF. CDR3 nucleotides: TGTGCCAGCGGTCCGGGCAGCATTTATTCACCCCTCCACTTT.